This entry is about one T cell receptor (beta chain). This clone's antigen is unknown. Base qualities are not provided; no much larger clone lies one nucleotide away. V is shortened by 3 bases, J by 6 bases, and the region joining them spans 9 bases. Sequences MGHRA (CDR1) and YSYEKL (CDR2) are obtained from the germline V gene. Taken from cysteine to phenylalanine, the CDR3 has 13 residues. Left in the record is the CDR3 DNA by itself, 39 bases read in frame from the first base. Read against the paper, the sample's treatment or condition label means: live attenuated yellow fever vaccine strain. Two biological replicates of bulk PBMCs were collected at each blood-draw timepoint. PBMCs were isolated from peripheral blood using a standard Ficoll-Paque protocol. RNA was extracted with TriZol from bulk PBMCs, CD4 and CD8 fractions, and dextramer-positive and dextramer-negative fractions. This sample was taken from a study of T cells after yellow fever vaccination (dated 2019 in TCRdb). A note on the overall study: The SMART-Seq v4 Ultra Low Input RNA kit was used to prepare libraries from fractions with low cell numbers. To track T-cell clones before and after primary and booster YFV17D yellow fever vaccination, bulk TCR alpha and beta repertoires were sequenced longitudinally. Two healthy male donors made up the cohort, one aged 18 to 29 years and the other aged 30 to 40 years. Blood samples were taken at several timepoints before and after primary and secondary immunization, and bulk PBMC replicates and cell subsets were isolated.

The sample was run on an Illumina NovaSeq 6000. TCR cDNA was synthesized by 5'RACE template switching, which introduced a universal primer site and unique molecular identifiers. Priming for cDNA synthesis came from both the TCR alpha and TCR beta constant segments. Library amplification used two PCR steps, and the second PCR step added sample barcodes and sequencing adapters. Libraries were sequenced on Illumina HiSeq 2500 (2x100 bp) or NovaSeq (2x150 bp). The study's own analysis went as follows. Reads were demultiplexed and collapsed into UMI consensus sequences with MIGEC, and V(D)J alignment was performed with MiXCR. Clonotypes responding to the vaccine were identified with edgeR on replicate PBMC samples, with the criteria of FDR below 0.01 and a log2 fold change above 5 up to day 15. Each bulk clonotype received a CD4 or CD8 identity based on whether the sequenced CD4 or CD8 repertoire contained that clonotype at higher abundance. Clones were called with MiXCR by TCRdb after fastp trimmed the public reads at Q25, and only in-frame beta chains were retained. Records with the same CDR3 protein are collapsed into one entry carrying the most frequent genes and DNA. What appears here as the V and J calls and clone size reflects TCRdb's work, not the paper's. This sample comprises 250,000 to 400,000 distinct CDR3 sequences, around 4.4% of them detected only once. The ten largest clones add up to roughly a fifth of the sample.

The study at large found these results: After the booster, most clones that had expanded after primary vaccination were detected again (around 95% of CD4 and around nine tenths of CD8), suggesting broad maintenance of memory. The study included only two donors, which limits how far the findings can be generalized. Compared with the primary T-cell response, the secondary T-cell response was faster but weaker, reaching its peak on day 5 rather than on day 15. A small share of clonotypes occurred in both CD4 and CD8 compartments, likely arising from convergent recombination. Computational filtering was required because FACS-sorted repertoires could contain abundant contaminating clonotypes from the bulk population.

This clonotype was obtained from a man aged 18 to 29 who received the YFV17D yellow fever vaccine. This material consisted of PBMCs, taken 15 days after the yellow fever booster vaccination. The chain is assembled from TRBV4-1 and TRBJ2-1, with no confidently assigned D gene. The sequenced DNA: TGCGCCAGCAGCCAGATTCACAGCAATGAGCAGTTCTTC. It is translated as CASSQIHSNEQFF.